This TCR beta chain was sequenced in a study of cytomegalovirus exposure and HLA in healthy donors. Study conclusions and caveats: Later analysis suggested most CMV-associated TCR beta chains were HLA-restricted. Using a false discovery rate of 0.05, a later analysis showed that 16,951 TCR beta sequences were associated with HLA alleles. Near-uniform donor sequencing depth was presumed by presence/absence analyses.

The PCR was carried out with 60 Vbeta primers and 13 Jbeta primers. This table comes from immunoSEQ multiplex PCR, and its TCRdb copy is limited to in-frame clones, with some not included. The sample carries 70,000 to 95,000 clones, around 74% recorded once. Regarding this clone: The target antigen is unknown.

The sequenced sample consisted of PBMCs. The TCR sequence derives from a man younger than 45 in good health and CMV-seropositive.

CDR3 sequence reads: CASSHGGAYNEQFF. The CDR3 DNA is TGCGCCAGCAGCCACGGGGGGGCCTACAATGAGCAGTTCTTC. The rearrangement uses TRBV4-1 and TRBJ2-1; 8 positions match TRBD2. The CDR3 is 14 residues long. J gave up 2 bases and V 3 bases, and 0 bases lay outside the gene matches. From germline, CDR1 is MGHRA and CDR2 YSYEKL.